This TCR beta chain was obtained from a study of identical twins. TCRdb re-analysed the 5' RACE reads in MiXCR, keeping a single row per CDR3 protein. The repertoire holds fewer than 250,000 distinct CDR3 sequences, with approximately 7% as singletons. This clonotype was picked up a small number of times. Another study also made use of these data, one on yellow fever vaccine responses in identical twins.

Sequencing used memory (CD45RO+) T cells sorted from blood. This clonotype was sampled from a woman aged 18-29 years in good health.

The CDR3 DNA sequence: TGTGCCAGCAGTTACTCAGGGGGCGTTGTTGGCTACACCTTC. Protein: CASSYSGGVVGYTF. The chain has TRBV6-5 and TRBJ1-2; 7 bases fit TRBD1. CDR1 and CDR2 (germline): MNHEY, SVGAGI. V was clipped by 0 bases and J by 7 bases; unmatched bases: 5. This CDR3 has 14 amino acids.